This TCR beta chain derives from a study of T cell responses to AZD1222 COVID-19 vaccine. Study-wide background: Second-dose recipients at about 4 or about 12 weeks were treated as one pooled group.

Comments on this clone: The antigen remains unidentified.

Study results and limitations: Donors were chiefly white British, with a greater number of females, and clonal diversity was perhaps underestimated.

The CDR3 spans 18 residues. Trimming stripped 4 bases from V and 7 bases from J, with 28 bases between. Germline loops: CDR1 MGHRA, CDR2 YSYEKL. The table came from immunoSEQ multiplex PCR; TCRdb's copy has only in-frame clones and leaves some out. The repertoire holds about 130,000 clones, with about 94% as singletons. This chain links TRBV4-1 with TRBJ1-2, with D unclear. The sequencing used peripheral blood, collected on day 0 of AZD1222 vaccination. The TCR sequence derives from an adult in good health. The CDR3: CASSLQPTRVARSGGYTF. CDR3 in DNA: TGCGCCAGCAGCCTACAACCTACTCGGGTAGCCAGAAGTGGTGGCTACACCTTC.